A single sample is the source of the 27 T cell receptor beta chains below, sequenced in a study of cytomegalovirus exposure and HLA in healthy donors. The PCR contained 60 Vbeta and 13 Jbeta primers. TCRdb's copy holds only in-frame clones and misses some; the assay was immunoSEQ multiplex PCR. The top ten hold about 1.8% of the sample, which has some 190,000 clones, around four fifths seen once. The sequencing sample was made of PBMCs. The receptors were sampled from a man aged 35 to 55 in good health and CMV-seropositive.

This chain uses TRBV7-8 with TRBJ2-5, with 8 nucleotides matching TRBD1. The CDR3 consists of 15 residues. The V gene end was trimmed by 4 bases and the J gene end by 2 bases; junction bases not matched to a gene: 6. Germline V gene sequence: CDR1 SGHVS, CDR2 FQNEAQ. This CDR3 is CASSSFGTGQETQYF. DNA of the CDR3: TGTGCCAGCAGCTCCTTTGGGACAGGTCAAGAGACCCAGTACTTC.

The chain employs TRBV6-5 and TRBJ1-2; D is uncertain. The V end lost 2 bases, the J end lost 7 bases, and 14 bases lay between the germline ends. Germline values: CDR1 MNHEY, CDR2 SVGAGI. This CDR3 is built from 14 residues. CDR3 protein: CASSYGVGASGYTF. The CDR3 DNA follows: TGTGCCAGCAGTTACGGGGTGGGAGCGTCTGGCTACACCTTC.

V and J are TRBV7-2 and TRBJ1-5; TRBD1 aligns across 9 bases. Per the germline V gene, CDR1 is SGHTA and CDR2 is FQGNSA. The CDR3 runs 15 residues. The V segment lost 5 bases and the J segment 1 base; nucleotides outside the gene matches: 3. The CDR3 is CASSLGTGSNQPQHF. CDR3 coding DNA: TGTGCCAGCAGCCTGGGGACAGGGAGCAATCAGCCCCAGCATTTT.

The chain couples TRBV5-1 to TRBJ2-2; D possibly corresponds to TRBD2 (5 bases). From germline, CDR1 is SGHRS and CDR2 YFSETQ. Trimming took 7 bases from V and 7 from J, leaving 17 bases between them. This CDR3 is built from 14 residues. The CDR3 DNA is TGCGCCAGCGTAGTACTTCCTAGCAGCGGGGAGCTGTTTTTT. This gives the protein CASVVLPSSGELFF.

V gene TRBV7-2 combines with J gene TRBJ1-1; D gene ambiguous. The CDR3 is made up of 13 amino acids. The V and J ends lost 5 bases and 13 bases respectively, with 20 bases between them. The V gene's germline CDR1 is SGHTA and CDR2 FQGNSA. CDR3 coding DNA: TGTGCCAGCAGCCCGGGGTCCGGCAGCCTGGATTTCTTT. This codes for CASSPGSGSLDFF.

This chain uses TRBV10-3 with TRBJ1-3; 9 bases fit TRBD1. Trimming took 5 bases from V and 4 from J; bases not matched to a gene: 3. This CDR3 has 14 residues. Germline V gene data show CDR1 as ENHRY and CDR2 as SYGVKD. CDR3 in amino acids: CAISPGTGGNTIYF. The CDR3 DNA is TGTGCCATCAGTCCCGGGACAGGGGGAAACACCATATATTTT.

The rearrangement uses TRBV5-1 and TRBJ2-5, with a weak D call TRBD1 (5 bases). V was cut by 4 bases and J by 5 bases, with 15 bases left in between. The CDR3 consists of 14 residues. In germline, CDR1 is SGHRS, CDR2 YFSETQ. The CDR3, as DNA: TGCGCCAGCAGCAGTGGTGGGGCAAAGGAGACCCAGTACTTC. Protein product: CASSSGGAKETQYF.

The chain recombines TRBV7-8 with TRBJ2-7; D is possibly TRBD1 (6 bases). Trimming removed 3 bases at V and 2 bases at J, with 11 bases between. There are 14 residues in the CDR3. In germline, CDR1 is SGHVS, CDR2 FQNEAQ. The CDR3, as DNA: TGTGCCAGCAGCTTTCTGGACAGCACCTACGAGCAGTACTTC. Its translation: CASSFLDSTYEQYF.

The chain has TRBV7-6 and TRBJ2-2; D is possibly TRBD1 (5 bases). The CDR3 sequence is 14 residues long. V was cut by 5 bases and J by 1 base, with 8 bases left in between. The V gene's germline CDR1 is SGHVS and CDR2 FNYEAQ. CDR3 bases: TGTGCCAGCAGCCCTACAGGGAACACCGGGGAGCTGTTTTTT. This gives the protein CASSPTGNTGELFF.

The J gene is TRBJ1-4, the V gene TRBV5-4; 8 nucleotides line up with TRBD1. The CDR3 spans 16 residues. Unmatched junction bases numbered 11, after V lost 3 bases and J lost 7 bases. CDR1 SGHNT and CDR2 YYREEE come from the germline V gene (reference sequence). The CDR3 reads CASSSQNQGAGEKLFF. CDR3 nucleotides: TGTGCCAGCAGCTCCCAGAACCAGGGGGCCGGTGAAAAACTGTTTTTT. Full variable domain (remainder filled in from reference TRBV5-4 and TRBJ1-4): ETGVTQSPTHLIKTRGQQVTLRCSSQSGHNTVSWYQQALGQGPQFIFQYYREEENGRGNFPPRFSGLQFPNYSSELNVNALELDDSALYLCASSSQNQGAGEKLFFGSGTQLSVL.

The V and J genes are TRBV7-6 and TRBJ2-1; tentatively, D is TRBD2 (6 bases). This CDR3 has 16 amino acids. V lost 3 bases and J lost 0, with 12 bases in between. Germline V gene lookup returns CDR1 SGHVS and CDR2 FNYEAQ. CDR3 sequence (DNA): TGTGCCAGCAGCTTCTCTGTCGGGAGCTCCTACAATGAGCAGTTCTTC. Translation: CASSFSVGSSYNEQFF.

In its sample, this clone was seen a few times. The gene calls are TRBV5-6 and TRBJ1-1; 7 bases agree with TRBD1. V dropped 4 bases and J dropped 6; count of bases not matched to a gene: 6. This CDR3 is built from 13 residues. Germline CDR1 is SGHDT and CDR2 is YYEEEE. CDR3 in DNA: TGTGCCAGCAGCGTTATACAGGGGCCTGAAGCTTTCTTT. This codes for CASSVIQGPEAFF. The full variable domain, in which reference TRBV5-6 and TRBJ1-1 provide the parts outside the CDR3, is DAGVTQSPTHLIKTRGQQVTLRCSPKSGHDTVSWYQQALGQGPQFIFQYYEEEERQRGNFPDRFSGHQFPNYSSELNVNALLLGDSALYLCASSVIQGPEAFFGQGTRLTVV.

The sample holds a few counts of this clone. V is TRBV4-3 and J is TRBJ2-6; D perhaps matches TRBD1 (6 bases). The CDR3 has 17 amino acids. Germline CDR1 LGHNA, CDR2 YSLEER. The V end lost 5 bases, the J end lost 2 bases, and 16 bases lay between the germline ends. CDR3 nucleotide sequence: TGCGCCAGCAGCGAATACCTTCAGGGGACTGGGGCCAACGTCCTGACTTTC. As protein: CASSEYLQGTGANVLTF.

This chain links TRBV5-8 with TRBJ2-7; 9 nucleotides match TRBD2. With 0 bases clipped from V and 9 bases from J, the junction kept 13 bases outside the gene matches. Germline V gene lookup returns CDR1 SGHTS and CDR2 YDEGEE. The CDR3 extends over 16 amino acids. As DNA, the CDR3 is TGTGCCAGCAGCTTGGGGTCTAGCGGGATATTCGGTGGGCAGTACTTC. This encodes CASSLGSSGIFGGQYF.

The CDR3 region is CASSVSGTGQETQYF. The CDR3 nucleotides read TGTGCCAGCAGTGTTTCAGGCACAGGGCAAGAGACCCAGTACTTC. The chain is built from TRBV2 and TRBJ2-5, with D perhaps matching TRBD1 (6 bases). The CDR3 contains 15 residues. Germline V CDR1 and CDR2: SNHLY, FYNNEI. Trimming cost V 4 bases and J 2 bases, with 14 bases left between them.

This clone has more than one count but fewer than ten. Germline and junction disagree at one end, which may indicate a read error. This chain connects TRBV20-1 to TRBJ1-1; unclear D gene. The germline V gene encodes CDR1 DFQATT and CDR2 SNEGSKA (reference sequence). This CDR3 has 11 residues. The CDR3 loop reads CSAGEKTPAFF. For the CDR3, the DNA is TGCAGTGCTGGAGAAAAGACTCCGGCTTTCTTT.

The CDR3 spells CASSSGQAAEAFF. The DNA for the CDR3 is TGTGCCAGCAGCTCCGGACAGGCGGCTGAAGCTTTCTTT. This chain links TRBV7-3 with TRBJ1-1; 7 bases agree with TRBD1. J was trimmed by 6 bases and V by 4 bases; bases with no gene match: 5. Germline V gives CDR1 SGHTA, CDR2 FQGTGA. The length of the CDR3 is 13 residues.

The V call is TRBV5-6, the J call TRBJ2-7; 7 nucleotides agree with TRBD2. Trimming took 4 bases from V and 3 from J; bases not matched to a gene: 22. Germline-derived CDR1 and CDR2 are SGHDT and YYEEEE. The length of the CDR3 is 19 residues. The CDR3 nucleotides are TGTGCCAGCAGCAGCCCCAGCGGGACTCACGACGGGGCAAACTACGAGCAGTACTTC. Translated: CASSSPSGTHDGANYEQYF.

V and J are TRBV18 and TRBJ1-1; D gene uncertain. Between the trimmed V and J ends, which lost 2 bases and 7 bases, there was a span of 14 bases. CDR1 KGHSH and CDR2 LQKENI come from the germline V gene. CDR3 length: 14 amino acids. The CDR3 region has the DNA TGTGCCAGCTCACCAAGCGCCGGAATCCATGAAGCTTTCTTT. It is translated as CASSPSAGIHEAFF.

The V and J genes are TRBV11-2 and TRBJ1-4; D is uncertain. Germline-derived CDR1 and CDR2 are SGHAT and FQNNGV. CDR3 length: 13 amino acids. V lost 4 bases, J lost 3 bases, and 6 bases lay in between. CDR3 residues: CASSSLANEKLFF. Written as DNA, the CDR3 is TGTGCCAGCAGCTCCTTAGCTAATGAAAAACTGTTTTTT.

The chain has TRBV11-2 and TRBJ2-7; weak D call: TRBD2 (5 bases). The length of the CDR3 is 13 residues. The V and J ends lost 5 bases and 3 bases respectively, with 11 bases between them. Germline V gene sequence: CDR1 SGHAT, CDR2 FQNNGV. The CDR3 coding sequence is TGTGCCAGCAGCCGGGATCGCCTCTACGAGCAGTACTTC. Translating gives CASSRDRLYEQYF.

This rearrangement joins TRBV5-1 to TRBJ2-7; TRBD2 agrees at 7 bases. Germline lookup yields CDR1 SGHRS and CDR2 YFSETQ. The CDR3 runs to 18 residues. The V gene end was trimmed by 0 bases and the J gene end by 0 bases; junction bases not matched to a gene: 12. CDR3 DNA sequence: TGCGCCAGCAGCTTGGCCCCACTTTTGAGCGGGAACTCCTACGAGCAGTACTTC. It specifies CASSLAPLLSGNSYEQYF.

This clone was detected only a few times. This sequence joins TRBV2 and TRBJ2-5; D is perhaps TRBD2 (5 bases). The CDR3 is 12 amino acids. Germline assignment: CDR1 SNHLY and CDR2 FYNNEI. Trimming pared 6 bases from V and 5 bases from J, leaving 10 bases between. In nucleotides, the CDR3 is TGTGCCAGCAGGACTACCGTGGAGACCCAGTACTTC. As protein: CASRTTVETQYF.

The chain uses TRBV19 and TRBJ2-7; the match to TRBD2 covers 10 bases. Germline V gene data show CDR1 as LNHDA and CDR2 as SQIVND (reference sequence). V was clipped by 3 bases and J by 3 bases; unmatched bases: 8. This CDR3 is built from 16 residues. The chain's CDR3 is CASSIGLAGAGYEQYF. For the CDR3, the DNA is TGTGCCAGTAGTATTGGCCTAGCGGGAGCGGGCTACGAGCAGTACTTC.

The V call is TRBV27, the J call TRBJ2-3; D is unresolved. Between the trimmed V and J ends, which lost 2 bases and 2 bases, there was a span of 5 bases. The CDR3 extends over 13 amino acids. CDR1 MNHEY and CDR2 SMNVEV come from the germline V gene (reference sequence). The CDR3 here is CASSLEFTDTQYF. The DNA for the CDR3 is TGTGCCAGCAGTTTAGAGTTCACAGATACGCAGTATTTT.

The rearrangement links TRBV28 to TRBJ2-7; 9 bases are a match to TRBD2. The CDR3 is made up of 16 amino acids. Germline V gives CDR1 MDHEN, CDR2 SYDVKM. V shed 3 bases, J shed 3 bases, and the junction held 9 bases outside the gene matches. The chain's CDR3 is CASSFSRGLAGYEQYF. For the CDR3, the DNA is TGTGCCAGCAGTTTCAGCCGGGGACTAGCTGGCTACGAGCAGTACTTC.

Remarks on this clone: Other DNA sequences within the sample encode an identical CDR3. The rearrangement joins TRBV5-1 to TRBJ2-1, with 9 bases identical to TRBD1. V shed 2 bases, J shed 1 base, and the junction held 1 base outside the gene matches. There are 15 residues in the CDR3. Germline values: CDR1 SGHRS, CDR2 YFSETQ. CDR3 sequence (DNA): TGCGCCAGCAGCTTAGGACAGGGGTCCTACAATGAGCAGTTCTTC. Its protein product is CASSLGQGSYNEQFF.